Each of the 20 T cell receptor beta chains below was sequenced from the same sample in a study of T cell responses to AZD1222 COVID-19 vaccine. TCRdb keeps only in-frame clones here, not all; method: immunoSEQ multiplex PCR. The table records some 130,000 clones, 85% to 90% of them present only once. The specimen was peripheral blood, collected on day 0 of AZD1222 vaccination. The source of these receptors is an adult in good health.

The V and J genes are TRBV28 and TRBJ1-4; a possible D gene is TRBD1 (5 bases). The V end lost 5 bases, the J end lost 6 bases, and 16 bases lay between the germline ends. CDR3 size: 15 residues. Germline V CDR1 and CDR2: MDHEN, SYDVKM. For the CDR3, the DNA is TGTGCCAGCAGTCCCGCCGGGGGACCGGATGAAAAACTGTTTTTT. Residues: CASSPAGGPDEKLFF. Together with reference TRBV28 and TRBJ1-4, the CDR3 gives the full variable domain: DVKVTQSSRYLVKRTGEKVFLECVQDMDHENMFWYRQDPGLGLRLIYFSYDVKMKEKGDIPEGYSVSREKKERFSLILESASTNQTSMYLCASSPAGGPDEKLFFGSGTQLSVL.

The V and J genes are TRBV3-1 (or the pseudogene TRBV3-2) and TRBJ2-5, with a weak D call TRBD2 (5 bases). The CDR3 has 16 amino acids. Germline CDR1 is LGHDT and CDR2 is YNNKEL (reference sequence). The V gene lost 2 bases and the J gene lost 2 bases, with 15 bases spanning the gap. CDR3 sequence (DNA): TGTGCCAGCAGCCAACCTACCACGAGAGGGCAAGAGACCCAGTACTTC. Its protein product is CASSQPTTRGQETQYF.

The gene calls are TRBV6-5 and TRBJ1-5; D remains ambiguous. The length of the CDR3 is 13 residues. V lost 5 bases to trimming and J lost 8 bases, with 13 bases between them. CDR1 and CDR2 (germline): MNHEY, SVGAGI. CDR3 residues: CASSPLTLEPQHF. The CDR3 DNA sequence: TGTGCCAGCAGTCCTCTGACATTGGAGCCCCAGCATTTT.

The chain combines TRBV2 with TRBJ2-2; TRBD1 aligns across 7 bases. J gave up 5 bases and V 0 bases, and 12 bases lay outside the gene matches. In germline, CDR1 is SNHLY, CDR2 FYNNEI. The CDR3 runs 18 residues. The CDR3 loop reads CASSEALGGPPRTGELFF. CDR3 sequence (DNA): TGTGCCAGCAGTGAAGCGCTAGGGGGCCCCCCGAGAACCGGGGAGCTGTTTTTT.

This CDR3 reads CSASQAKSYNEQFF. In DNA form, the CDR3 reads TGCAGTGCTAGTCAGGCGAAGTCCTACAATGAGCAGTTCTTC. The chain carries TRBV20-1 and TRBJ2-1; D unclear. Germline V gene data show CDR1 as DFQATT and CDR2 as SNEGSKA (reference sequence). The CDR3 runs to 14 residues. Trimming cost V 3 bases and J 1 base, with 10 bases left between them.

V usage is TRBV3-1 (or the pseudogene TRBV3-2) and J usage is TRBJ1-2; TRBD1 matches at 7 bases. From germline, CDR1 is LGHDT and CDR2 YNNKEL (reference sequence). There are 14 residues in the CDR3. Germline trimming cut 0 bases from V and 4 bases from J; bases unmatched to any gene: 2. CDR3 amino acids: CASSQDGTAYGYTF. For the CDR3, the DNA is TGTGCCAGCAGCCAAGATGGGACAGCCTATGGCTACACCTTC.

The gene calls are TRBV6-1 and TRBJ1-1; 9 bases agree with TRBD1. Germline values: CDR1 MNHNS, CDR2 SASEGT. The V gene end was trimmed by 2 bases and the J gene end by 1 base; junction bases not matched to a gene: 5. The CDR3 sequence is 16 residues long. CDR3 DNA sequence: TGTGCCAGCAGTGAACAGGGACAGGGTACGAACACTGAAGCTTTCTTT. Encoded protein: CASSEQGQGTNTEAFF.

This chain connects TRBV5-6 to TRBJ2-7; no definite D call. Germline CDR1 SGHDT, CDR2 YYEEEE. The CDR3 is 12 residues long. Trimming shortened V by 2 bases and J by 2 bases, and 5 bases separated the two germline ends. In nucleotides, the CDR3 is TGTGCCAGCAGCTTTGGGGCCTACGAGCAGTACTTC. Translated: CASSFGAYEQYF.

The gene calls are TRBV10-1 and TRBJ2-1; perhaps D is TRBD1 or TRBD2 (5 bases each). Germline-derived CDR1 and CDR2 are WNHNN and SYGVQD (reference sequence). The CDR3 sequence is 15 residues long. V was pared by 1 base and J by 0 bases, with 7 bases between. Written as DNA, the CDR3 is TGCGCCAGCAGTGAGTGGGGGAGCTCCTACAATGAGCAGTTCTTC. It encodes CASSEWGSSYNEQFF.

The V and J genes are TRBV29-1 and TRBJ2-1; D is possibly TRBD1 (5 bases). Germline V gene sequence: CDR1 SQVTM, CDR2 ANQGSEA. The CDR3 extends over 13 amino acids. The ends were cut back, 4 bases at V and 5 bases at J, with 12 bases in the middle. CDR3 sequence reads: CSVARLGDNEQFF. CDR3 bases: TGCAGCGTTGCAAGGTTAGGGGACAATGAGCAGTTCTTC.

This clone turned up a few times. The V gene is TRBV19, the J gene TRBJ1-4; no clear D gene. Germline V gives CDR1 LNHDA, CDR2 SQIVND (reference sequence). The CDR3 is made up of 13 amino acids. Between the trimmed V and J ends, which lost 9 bases and 4 bases, there was a span of 12 bases. Written as DNA, the CDR3 is TGTGCCAGCAAGCGACTGATTAATGAAAAACTGTTTTTT. It is translated as CASKRLINEKLFF.

This chain joins TRBV5-5 and TRBJ2-2, with 8 bases that match TRBD2. V trimming: 7 bases; J trimming: 4 bases; junction bases outside the gene matches: 9. This CDR3 region has 15 residues. CDR1 SGHKS and CDR2 YYEKEE come from the germline V gene (reference sequence). The CDR3 DNA reads as TGTGCCAGCGGAGCGGGGGAGCTGCTCACCGGGGAGCTGTTTTTT. Translated, it gives CASGAGELLTGELFF.

This chain uses TRBV10-1 with TRBJ1-2; D uncertain. CDR1 is WNHNN and CDR2 is SYGVQD in the germline V gene (reference sequence). The CDR3 is made up of 13 amino acids. V shed 5 bases and J shed 3 bases, with 10 bases lying between them. The CDR3 is CASSPKKDYGYTF. The CDR3 DNA sequence: TGCGCCAGCAGTCCGAAAAAGGACTATGGCTACACCTTC.

V gene TRBV7-2 combines with J gene TRBJ1-2; D is ambiguous. Per germline, CDR1 SGHTA and CDR2 FQGNSA. This CDR3 has 13 residues. Deletions cut 2 bases from V and 1 base from J, with 5 bases between. This CDR3 reads CASSLRSNYGYTF. In nucleotides, the CDR3 is TGTGCCAGCAGCTTACGGAGTAACTATGGCTACACCTTC.

The chain recombines TRBV6-2 or TRBV6-3 with TRBJ1-5, with D unresolved. V was cut by 2 bases and J by 12 bases, with 20 bases left in between. Germline V gene sequence: CDR1 MNHEY, CDR2 SVGEGT. This CDR3 is built from 15 residues. Written as DNA, the CDR3 is TGTGCCAGCAGTTACGCCCCTTTGGCGGACCCGGGCCAGCATTTT. Its translation: CASSYAPLADPGQHF.

CDR3 bases: TGTGCCAGCAGCTCGGGACTGAGTTCACCCCTCCACTTT. It yields the protein CASSSGLSSPLHF. The chain uses TRBV7-3 and TRBJ1-6, with TRBD1 as a possible D gene (5 bases). The germline V and J ends were trimmed by 4 bases and 9 bases, with 10 bases remaining between them. CDR3 length: 13 residues. Looked up from germline, CDR1 is SGHTA and CDR2 is FQGTGA.

The chain employs TRBV7-2 and TRBJ1-2; D uncertain. Germline V gene data show CDR1 as SGHTA and CDR2 as FQGNSA. V shed 3 bases and J shed 8 bases, with 10 bases lying between them. The CDR3 spans 12 residues. The CDR3 DNA sequence: TGTGCCAGCAGCTTCGACGTTGGGGGCTACACCTTC. As protein: CASSFDVGGYTF.

The V and J genes are TRBV9 and TRBJ2-5, with TRBD2 identical over 7 bases. The germline gives CDR1 SGDLS, CDR2 YYNGEE. Losses at the gene ends were 4 bases for V and 4 bases for J; bases not matched to a gene: 7. CDR3 size: 14 residues. This CDR3 is CASSRQGLIETQYF. Here the CDR3 DNA reads TGTGCCAGCAGCAGGCAGGGACTAATAGAGACCCAGTACTTC.

This clone has just a few counts. The CDR3 coding sequence is TGCGCCAGCAGCCTGGGACTAGCGGGTTACAATGAGCAGTTCTTC. Translated: CASSLGLAGYNEQFF. This chain connects TRBV5-1 to TRBJ2-1; TRBD2 matches at 12 bases. The trim removed 4 bases at V and 4 bases at J, leaving 3 bases unmatched. CDR1 and CDR2 from the germline V gene are SGHRS and YFSETQ. The CDR3 totals 15 residues.

The rearrangement uses TRBV7-2 and TRBJ1-1; D call uncertain. The CDR3 runs to 13 residues. V lost 0 bases and J lost 5, with 7 bases in between. Germline CDR1 SGHTA, CDR2 FQGNSA. In DNA form, the CDR3 reads TGTGCCAGCAGCTTAGCCCGCGGGACTGAAGCTTTCTTT. Protein: CASSLARGTEAFF.